Listed below are T cell receptor beta chains from one sample, sequenced in a study of T cell repertoires in cytomegalovirus infection. One entry per CDR3 protein results from TCRdb running MiXCR on the reads. The table shows about 240,000 distinct CDR3 sequences, with approximately 7% occurring only once. Material: PBMCs. The receptors here all came from a human donor in good health (CMV status not recorded). Some clones in this sample may be carry-over from other donors' samples. The CDR3 runs from the conserved cysteine through the conserved F or W. A D gene is named only where the DNA matches it firmly. Clone size is not always given. Where it is, it says once, few, many or a class for expanded clones.

j_call clone_size d_call v_call cdr3_nt cdr3_aa
TRBJ2-6 many TRBD1 TRBV6-2/TRBV6-3 TGTGCCAGCACCCGGACAGGAATCCTATCTGGGGCCAACGTCCTGACTTTC CASTRTGILSGANVLTF
TRBJ1-5 many - TRBV6-2/TRBV6-3 TGTGCCAGCAGTTACCTGTCGCCAGGAACCACCACCACCAATCAGCCCCAGCATTTT CASSYLSPGTTTTNQPQHF
TRBJ2-2 many TRBD1 TRBV7-8 TGTGCCAGCAGCCTCGACAGGGGAAGTACCGGGGAGCTGTTTTTT CASSLDRGSTGELFF
TRBJ2-1 many TRBD2 TRBV7-3 TGTGCCAGCAGCCATCTAGCGGGGGGCAGCTCCTACAATGAGCAGTTCTTC CASSHLAGGSSYNEQFF
TRBJ2-5 many TRBD2 TRBV6-1 TGTGCCAGCAGTCCCGGGATCATCGGGAGGGAGACCCAGTACTTC CASSPGIIGRETQYF
TRBJ1-2 - - TRBV2 TGTGCCAGCAGAGTAGGGATAGGGAGTGGCTACACCTTC CASRVGIGSGYTF
TRBJ1-5 many - TRBV2 TGTGCCAGCAGAGAGGACGGTTATAGCAATCAGCCCCAGCATTTT CASREDGYSNQPQHF
TRBJ2-6 many - TRBV7-9 TGTGCCAGCAGCTCGAGACAGGGAGGCTGGTCTGGGGCCAACGTCCTGACTTTC CASSSRQGGWSGANVLTF
TRBJ2-2 many TRBD2 TRBV7-2 TGTGCCAGCAGCTTAGTACGGGGGGCCGGGGAGCTGTTTTTT CASSLVRGAGELFF
TRBJ1-4 few - TRBV6-6 TGTGCCAGCAGTTACCCGACAGCGCCCGATGATGAAAAACTGTTTTTT CASSYPTAPDDEKLFF
TRBJ2-3 many TRBD2 TRBV20-1 TGCAGTGCTAGAGTAGCTAGCGGGGGATCAGATACGCAGTATTTT CSARVASGGSDTQYF
TRBJ1-2 many - TRBV3-1 TGTGCCAGCAGCTTTCCCCGGGCCGTGGGAGGCTACACCTTC CASSFPRAVGGYTF
TRBJ1-2 many TRBD1 TRBV28 TGTGCCAGCAGTTATTCGGACTGGGACAGCTATGGCTACACCTTC CASSYSDWDSYGYTF
TRBJ1-2 few TRBD1 TRBV5-1 TGCGCCAGCAGCTCCAGGGGGCCCTCTAACTATGGCTACACCTTC CASSSRGPSNYGYTF
TRBJ2-2 - TRBD1 TRBV5-1 TGCGCCAGCAGCTTCCGTGAGGGGGCCTCATCCGGGGAGCTGTTTTTT CASSFREGASSGELFF
TRBJ1-3 many - TRBV28 TGTGCCAGCAGTCTGTGGGGGTCTGGAAACACCATATATTTT CASSLWGSGNTIYF
TRBJ2-3 many TRBD2 TRBV2 TGTGCCAGCAACCAGCGGGGGGGAGATACGCAGTATTTT CASNQRGGDTQYF
TRBJ2-7 many - TRBV12-3/TRBV12-4 TGTGCCAGCACCAGAACGTTCTACGAGCAGTACTTC CASTRTFYEQYF
TRBJ1-2 - TRBD1 TRBV20-1 TGCAGTGCGACCTCGACAGGGAGTAGCTACACCTTC CSATSTGSSYTF
TRBJ2-3 - - TRBV4-3 TGCGCCAGCAGCCAAGTTGGGGGACGAGATACGCAGTATTTT CASSQVGGRDTQYF
TRBJ2-3 many TRBD1 TRBV6-2/TRBV6-3 TGTGCCAGCAGAGACAGGGGGGGACTCACAGATACGCAGTATTTT CASRDRGGLTDTQYF
TRBJ2-3 many - TRBV20-1 TGCAGTGCTAGGTTATCGAACCCGGGGGATACGCAGTATTTT CSARLSNPGDTQYF
TRBJ1-1 many - TRBV7-2 TGTGCCAGCAGCCTTCGAACGGACGGCACCTTT CASSLRTDGTF
TRBJ2-7 many - TRBV20-1 TGCAGTGCTAGAGGGGGGGTTATGGGTTACGAGCAGTACTTC CSARGGVMGYEQYF
TRBJ1-6 many - TRBV20-1 TGCAGTGCCCTTAGGACAGCCACCCCACCCCTCCACTTT CSALRTATPPLHF
TRBJ2-4 many TRBD2 TRBV7-2 TGTGCCAGCAGCTTAGCCCCTAGCGGGGGGGCCGACCGGGTATACTTC CASSLAPSGGADRVYF
TRBJ1-1 few - TRBV5-1 TGCGCCAGCAGCTTGGGGCCCACAGGTCCGCTGAACACTGAAGCTTTCTTT CASSLGPTGPLNTEAFF